Below, 6 T cell receptor beta chains from the same sample are listed, as sequenced in a study of blood T cells in healthy people across ages. A second 7 to 11 cycle PCR used barcoded and J-beta primers. From the 5' RACE reads, TCRdb called clonotypes with MiXCR, one entry per CDR3 protein. The sample carries 1,500,000 or so distinct CDR3 sequences, around 40% recorded once. The sequencing input was blood. Receptors were obtained from a woman aged 18-29 years in good health.

This sequence joins TRBV7-2 and TRBJ1-6; 7 bases line up with TRBD1. CDR1 is SGHTA and CDR2 is FQGNSA in the germline V gene. The CDR3 spans 16 residues. Trimming removed 5 bases from V and 0 bases from J; junction bases left unmatched: 4. The chain's CDR3 is CASSLGQASYNSPLHF. Here the CDR3 DNA reads TGTGCCAGCAGCCTCGGACAGGCCTCCTATAATTCACCCCTCCACTTT. Using reference TRBV7-2 and TRBJ1-6 for the parts outside the CDR3, the full variable domain is GAGVSQSPSNKVTEKGKDVELRCDPISGHTALYWYRQSLGQGLEFLIYFQGNSAPDKSGLPSDRFSAERTGGSVSTLTIQRTQQEDSAVYLCASSLGQASYNSPLHFGNGTRLTVT.

This clonotype has just a few counts. The chain has TRBV7-9 and TRBJ1-2; D remains ambiguous. The V end was cut by 1 base, the J end by 5 bases, with 11 bases between. This CDR3 is built from 14 residues. In germline, CDR1 is SEHNR, CDR2 FQNEAQ (reference sequence). The CDR3 DNA sequence: TGTGCCAGCAGCTTAGTCGGACGGATTTATGGCTACACCTTC. Translating gives CASSLVGRIYGYTF.

This CDR3 is CASSLAYRSAGGPDEQFF. CDR3 in DNA: TGTGCCAGCAGCTTAGCCTATCGCTCAGCGGGAGGGCCCGATGAGCAGTTCTTC. The chain recombines TRBV7-8 with TRBJ2-1, with 10 nucleotides matching TRBD2. Trimming removed 0 bases from V and 8 bases from J; junction bases left unmatched: 13. The CDR3 contains 18 residues. Germline V lookup: CDR1 SGHVS, CDR2 FQNEAQ.

The CDR3 protein is CSARSGWANTEAFF. In nucleotides, the CDR3 is TGCAGTGCTAGGTCTGGATGGGCGAACACTGAAGCTTTCTTT. The rearrangement links TRBV20-1 to TRBJ1-1, with unresolved D. Trimming took off 3 bases at V and 1 base at J, with 12 bases between the two ends. The CDR3 covers 14 residues. Germline CDR1 reads DFQATT; CDR2 reads SNEGSKA (reference sequence).

With regard to this clonotype: A read error may produce the germline difference seen at one junction end. The chain couples TRBV7-7 to TRBJ2-7, with D perhaps matching TRBD1 or TRBD2 (5 bases each). CDR1 SSHAT and CDR2 FNYEAQ come from the germline V gene (reference sequence). The CDR3 loop spans 13 amino acids. This CDR3 is CASSPGPGNEQYF. In nucleotides, the CDR3 is TGTGCTAGCAGCCCGGGACCAGGGAATGAGCAGTACTTC.

The rearrangement joins TRBV30 to TRBJ1-2, with TRBD1 as a possible D gene (5 bases). In germline, CDR1 is GTSNPN, CDR2 SVGIG (reference sequence). The CDR3 loop spans 14 amino acids. V was clipped by 5 bases and J by 7 bases, with 20 bases between them. The DNA of the CDR3 is TGTGCCTGGGGAAGGACACAGACACACTCTGGCTACACCTTC. As protein: CAWGRTQTHSGYTF. The variable domain in full, completed from reference TRBV30 and TRBJ1-2, reads SQTIHQWPATLVQPVGSPLSLECTVEGTSNPNLYWYRQAAGRGLQLLFYSVGIGQISSEVPQNLSASRPQDRQFILSSKKLLLSDSGFYLCAWGRTQTHSGYTFGSGTRLTVV.